This T cell receptor beta chain was captured in a study of graft-versus-host responses after intestinal transplantation. TCRdb's copy holds only in-frame clones and misses some; the assay was immunoSEQ multiplex PCR. The table includes 13,000 or so clones, 30% to 40% detected once. By share, this clone counts as medium-sized. The germline gives CDR1 MNHEY, CDR2 SVGAGI. V gave up 6 bases and J gave up 7 bases; unmatched junction bases: 5. The CDR3 spans 13 residues. The specimen was alloreactive CD4+ T cells from a mixed lymphocyte reaction culture, collected before intestinal transplant. Subset noted: CFSE-low proliferating T cells sorted from approximately 6-day pre-transplant mixed lymphocyte reaction (GvH or HvG direction). The sequence was collected from a human patient who received an intestinal transplant. The J gene is TRBJ1-4, the V gene TRBV6-5, with TRBD1 matching 7 bases. The CDR3: CASSNRGREKLFF. The CDR3 nucleotides are TGTGCCAGCAGCAACAGGGGACGTGAAAAACTGTTTTTT.